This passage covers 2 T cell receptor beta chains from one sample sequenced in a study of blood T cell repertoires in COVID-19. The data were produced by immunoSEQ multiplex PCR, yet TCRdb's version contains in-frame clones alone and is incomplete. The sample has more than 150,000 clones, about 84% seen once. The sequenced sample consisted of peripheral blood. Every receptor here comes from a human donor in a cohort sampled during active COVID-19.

The CDR3 bases are TGTGCCAGCAGCCACCCCGACACAGTCCTTATGGACAATGAGCAGTTCTTC. It codes for CASSHPDTVLMDNEQFF. The V gene is TRBV14, the J gene TRBJ2-1, with D unresolved. Germline CDR1 and CDR2: SGHDN and FVKESK. The CDR3 sequence is 17 residues long. The V end was cut by 3 bases, the J end by 5 bases, with 20 bases between.

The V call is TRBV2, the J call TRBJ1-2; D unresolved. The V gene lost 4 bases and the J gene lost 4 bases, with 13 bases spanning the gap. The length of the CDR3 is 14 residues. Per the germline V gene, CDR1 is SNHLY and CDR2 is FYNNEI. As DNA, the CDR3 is TGTGCCAGCAGTGTCCGGGGAATGGGCTATGGCTACACCTTC. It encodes CASSVRGMGYGYTF.